One TCR beta chain is described in this entry. Its antigen is not known. The sample comes from a study of shared clonotypes between healthy human individuals. Overall study findings and caveats: Represented diversity, genetic and exposure-history alike, was limited by few donors.

Trimming took 5 bases from V and 3 from J, leaving 16 bases between them. CDR3 length: 15 residues. Germline assignment: CDR1 SGHTA and CDR2 FQGTGA. Naive CD8 populations comprised CD45RO-negative cells positively selected for CCR7, excluding terminally differentiated effector memory CD45RA+ cells. Each sorted subset replicate got 200 ng genomic DNA, 25,000 to 30,000 genomes. The assay was immunoSEQ multiplex PCR, and TCRdb's table has in-frame clones only and misses some. The sample has 2 million to 2.5 million clones, roughly 95% seen once. This chain connects TRBV7-3 to TRBJ1-1; D possibly corresponds to TRBD1 (5 bases). The clonotype originates from a man between 18 and 35 years old in good health. The specimen sequenced was naive CD8+ T cells sorted from blood. CDR3 loop: CASSPVGGSDTEAFF. The CDR3 DNA reads TGTGCCAGCAGCCCTGTGGGGGGTTCAGACACTGAAGCTTTCTTT.